This TCR beta chain was profiled in a study of T cell responses to AZD1222 COVID-19 vaccine. Overall study results and limits: Researchers took repertoire samples only after the peak T cell response had come. Donors were chiefly white British, with a greater number of females, and clonal diversity was perhaps underestimated.

Here immunoSEQ multiplex PCR was the method, and the copy in TCRdb shows in-frame clones only, minus some. The repertoire holds about 180,000 clones, approximately 90% seen once, with 2% to 3% in the top ten. V shed 2 bases and J 2 bases; nucleotides not matched to a gene: 8. Germline CDR1 SGHNT, CDR2 YENEEA. The CDR3 has 17 amino acids. Of note for this clone: No antigen is known for it.

The sample was peripheral blood, taken on day 0 of AZD1222 vaccination. This TCR was sampled from an adult in good health. The chain combines TRBV11-3 with TRBJ2-1, with 8 bases that match TRBD1. The CDR3 DNA sequence: TGTGCCAGCAGCTTATACGGCCGGGACAGGACCTACAATGAGCAGTTCTTC. It yields the protein CASSLYGRDRTYNEQFF.